The source of this T cell receptor (beta chain) is a study of CD8+ T cells in alopecia areata. Extraction of RNA preceded its reverse transcription into cDNA, which served as the sequencing template. Some clones are missing from TCRdb's copy, which holds only in-frame ones; the method was immunoSEQ multiplex PCR. The sample yields some 160,000 clones, less than 65% seen once. The CDR3 loop spans 17 amino acids. The V gene's germline CDR1 is MNHEY and CDR2 SMNVEV (reference sequence). J gave up 4 bases and V 3 bases, and 6 bases lay outside the gene matches. This chain uses TRBV27 with TRBJ2-3; TRBD2 matches 14 bases. Input material: CD8+ T cells sorted from blood. This clonotype was obtained from a human donor in good health. DNA for the CDR3: TGTGCCAGCAGTTTGGGGACTAGCGGGAGACGCGCAGATACGCAGTATTTT. Amino acids: CASSLGTSGRRADTQYF.